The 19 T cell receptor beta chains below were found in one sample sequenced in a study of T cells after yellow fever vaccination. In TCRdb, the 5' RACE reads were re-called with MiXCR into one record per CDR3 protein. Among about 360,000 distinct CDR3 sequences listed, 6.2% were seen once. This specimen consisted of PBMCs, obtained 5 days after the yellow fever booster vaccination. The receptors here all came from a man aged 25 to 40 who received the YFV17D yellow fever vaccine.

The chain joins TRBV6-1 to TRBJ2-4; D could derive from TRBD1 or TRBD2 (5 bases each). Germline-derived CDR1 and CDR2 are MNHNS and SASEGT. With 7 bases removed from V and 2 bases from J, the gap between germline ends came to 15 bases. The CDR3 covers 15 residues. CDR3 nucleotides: TGTGCCAGCAATACGGGGACCAGGTCCAAAAACATTCAGTACTTC. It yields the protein CASNTGTRSKNIQYF.

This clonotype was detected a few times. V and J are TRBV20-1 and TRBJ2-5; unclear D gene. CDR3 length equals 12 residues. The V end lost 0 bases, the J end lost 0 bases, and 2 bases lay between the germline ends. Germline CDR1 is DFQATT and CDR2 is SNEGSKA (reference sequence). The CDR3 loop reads CSARDHQETQYF. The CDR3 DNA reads TGCAGTGCTAGAGATCACCAAGAGACCCAGTACTTC.

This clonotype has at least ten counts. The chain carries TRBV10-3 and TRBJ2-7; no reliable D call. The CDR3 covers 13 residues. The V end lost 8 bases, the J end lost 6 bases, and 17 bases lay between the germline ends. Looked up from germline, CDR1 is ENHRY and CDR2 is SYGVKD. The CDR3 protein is CAIGPGPRSEQYF. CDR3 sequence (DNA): TGTGCCATCGGACCGGGTCCCCGTAGCGAGCAGTACTTC.

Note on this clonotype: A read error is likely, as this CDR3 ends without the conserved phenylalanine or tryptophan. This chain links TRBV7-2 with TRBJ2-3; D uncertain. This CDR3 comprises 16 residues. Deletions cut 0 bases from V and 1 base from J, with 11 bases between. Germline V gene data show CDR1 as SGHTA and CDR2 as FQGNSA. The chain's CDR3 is CASSLALPGRTDTQYY. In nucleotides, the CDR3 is TGTGCCAGCAGCTTAGCGCTTCCAGGCCGCACAGATACGCAGTATTAT.

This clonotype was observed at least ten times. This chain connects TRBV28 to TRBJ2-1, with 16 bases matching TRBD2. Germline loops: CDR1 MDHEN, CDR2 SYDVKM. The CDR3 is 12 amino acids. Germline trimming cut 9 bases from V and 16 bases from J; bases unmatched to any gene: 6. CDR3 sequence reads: CARNGTSGRAFF. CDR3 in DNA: TGTGCCAGAAACGGGACTAGCGGGAGGGCCTTCTTC. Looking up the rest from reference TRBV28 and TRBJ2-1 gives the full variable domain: DVKVTQSSRYLVKRTGEKVFLECVQDMDHENMFWYRQDPGLGLRLIYFSYDVKMKEKGDIPEGYSVSREKKERFSLILESASTNQTSMYLCARNGTSGRAFFGPGTRLTVL.

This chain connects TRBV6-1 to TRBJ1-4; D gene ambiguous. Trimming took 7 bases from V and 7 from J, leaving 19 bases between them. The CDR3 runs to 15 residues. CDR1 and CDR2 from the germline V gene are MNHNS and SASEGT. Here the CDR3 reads CASTEGWGGGEKLFF. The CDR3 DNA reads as TGTGCCAGCACCGAAGGTTGGGGAGGAGGTGAAAAACTGTTTTTT.

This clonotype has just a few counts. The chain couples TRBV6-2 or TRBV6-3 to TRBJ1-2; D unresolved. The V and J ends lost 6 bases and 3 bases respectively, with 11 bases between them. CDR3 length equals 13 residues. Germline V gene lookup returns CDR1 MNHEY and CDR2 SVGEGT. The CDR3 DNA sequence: TGTGCCAGCAGCCCCCAGCAGGACTATGGCTACACCTTC. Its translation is CASSPQQDYGYTF.

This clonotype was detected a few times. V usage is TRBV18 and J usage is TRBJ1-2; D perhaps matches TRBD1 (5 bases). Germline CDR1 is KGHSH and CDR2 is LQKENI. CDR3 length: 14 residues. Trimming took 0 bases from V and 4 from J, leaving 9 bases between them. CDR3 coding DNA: TGTGCCAGCTCACCACCAGGGGCCGGCTATGGCTACACCTTC. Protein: CASSPPGAGYGYTF.

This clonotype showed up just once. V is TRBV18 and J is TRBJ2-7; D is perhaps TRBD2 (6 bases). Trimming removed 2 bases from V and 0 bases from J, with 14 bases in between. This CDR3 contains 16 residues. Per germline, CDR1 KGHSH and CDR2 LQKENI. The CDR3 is CASSPTGWTNSYEQYF. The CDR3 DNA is TGTGCCAGCTCACCAACTGGATGGACTAACTCCTACGAGCAGTACTTC.

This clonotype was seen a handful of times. CDR3 DNA sequence: TGTGCCATCAGTGAAGGGACTGTCTCAGGGACGCAGTATTTT. It encodes CAISEGTVSGTQYF. The chain carries TRBV10-3 and TRBJ2-3, with TRBD2 as a possible D gene (6 bases). V lost 3 bases and J 9 bases, leaving 16 bases between the germline ends. The length of the CDR3 is 14 residues. Germline V CDR1 and CDR2: ENHRY, SYGVKD.

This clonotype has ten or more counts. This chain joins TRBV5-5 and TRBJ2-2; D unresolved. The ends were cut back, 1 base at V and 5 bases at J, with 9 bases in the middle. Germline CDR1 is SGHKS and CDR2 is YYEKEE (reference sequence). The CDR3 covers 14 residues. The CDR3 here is CASSLRGPTGELFF. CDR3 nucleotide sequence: TGTGCCAGCAGCTTGCGAGGACCTACCGGGGAGCTGTTTTTT.

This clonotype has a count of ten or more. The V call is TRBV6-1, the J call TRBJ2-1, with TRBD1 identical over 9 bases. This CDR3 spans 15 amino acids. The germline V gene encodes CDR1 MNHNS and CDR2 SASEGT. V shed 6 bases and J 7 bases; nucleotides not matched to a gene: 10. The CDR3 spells CASRVLGQGKNEQFF. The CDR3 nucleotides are TGTGCCAGCAGGGTATTGGGACAGGGTAAAAATGAGCAGTTCTTC.

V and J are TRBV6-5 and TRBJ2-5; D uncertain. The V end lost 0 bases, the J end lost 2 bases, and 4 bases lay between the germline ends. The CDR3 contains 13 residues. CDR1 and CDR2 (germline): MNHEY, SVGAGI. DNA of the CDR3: TGTGCCAGCAGTTACTCGGAGCAAGAGACCCAGTACTTC. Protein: CASSYSEQETQYF.

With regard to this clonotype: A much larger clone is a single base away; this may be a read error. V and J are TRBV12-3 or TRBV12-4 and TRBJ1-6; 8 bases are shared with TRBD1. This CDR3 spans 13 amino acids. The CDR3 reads CASSRTGTTPRHF. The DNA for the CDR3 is TGTGCCAGCAGCCGGACAGGGACGACACCCCGCCACTTT.

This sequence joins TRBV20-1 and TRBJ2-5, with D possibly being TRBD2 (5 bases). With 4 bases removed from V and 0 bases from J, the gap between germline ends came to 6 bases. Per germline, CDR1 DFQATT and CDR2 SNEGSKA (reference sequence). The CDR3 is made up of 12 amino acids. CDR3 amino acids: CSANGDQETQYF. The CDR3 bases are TGCAGTGCTAACGGGGACCAAGAGACCCAGTACTTC.

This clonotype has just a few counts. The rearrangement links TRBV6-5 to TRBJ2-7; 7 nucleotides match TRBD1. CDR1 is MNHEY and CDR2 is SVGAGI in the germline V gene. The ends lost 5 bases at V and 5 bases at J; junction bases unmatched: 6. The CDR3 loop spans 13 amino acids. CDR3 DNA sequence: TGTGCCAGCAGTACGGGGACAGCTGACGAGCAGTACTTC. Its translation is CASSTGTADEQYF.

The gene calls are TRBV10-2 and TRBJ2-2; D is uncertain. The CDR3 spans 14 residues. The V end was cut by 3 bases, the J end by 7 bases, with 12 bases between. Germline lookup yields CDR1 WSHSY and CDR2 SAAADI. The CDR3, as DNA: TGCGCCAGCAGTGATTCTAGGAATGGCGGGGAGCTGTTTTTT. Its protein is CASSDSRNGGELFF.

For the CDR3, the DNA is TGTGCCAGCAGCCTCCGGGACAGGGGTCAAGAGACCCAGTACTTC. Encoded protein: CASSLRDRGQETQYF. The V gene is TRBV9, the J gene TRBJ2-5; 10 bases match TRBD1. With V trimmed by 4 bases and J by 2 bases, 5 bases remained unmatched. Per the germline V gene, CDR1 is SGDLS and CDR2 is YYNGEE. The CDR3 covers 15 residues.

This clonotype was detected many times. The CDR3 here is CSVEQDYEQYF. DNA for the CDR3: TGCAGCGTTGAACAGGACTACGAGCAGTACTTC. This sequence joins TRBV29-1 and TRBJ2-7; D gene unclear. The germline V gene encodes CDR1 SQVTM and CDR2 ANQGSEA. Trimming removed 2 bases at V and 3 bases at J, with 5 bases between. The CDR3 spans 11 residues.